A single sample is the source of the 28 T cell receptor beta chains below, sequenced in a study of T-cell memory formation after mild COVID-19. TCRdb used MiXCR to reprocess the 5' RACE reads, holding one entry per CDR3 protein. Of about half a million distinct CDR3 sequences in the sample, 15% to 20% were seen once. Specimen: PBMCs or a T cell subset sorted from them (not recorded which). The receptor set was obtained from an adult woman who had mild COVID-19 (a few samples of this study predate the infection). Cell type and time point are not known.

The chain links TRBV5-1 to TRBJ1-4; 12 bases align to TRBD1. From germline, CDR1 is SGHRS and CDR2 YFSETQ. The CDR3 loop spans 15 amino acids. The V segment lost 5 bases and the J segment 7 bases; nucleotides outside the gene matches: 6. CDR3 coding DNA: TGCGCCAGCAGTTCCGGGGACAGGGGGCGTGAAAAACTGTTTTTT. It translates to CASSSGDRGREKLFF.

This clonotype was picked up a small number of times. The J gene is TRBJ1-1, the V gene TRBV2; D unresolved. Between the trimmed V and J ends, which lost 7 bases and 6 bases, there was a span of 9 bases. Germline CDR1 reads SNHLY; CDR2 reads FYNNEI. This CDR3 has 11 amino acids. The CDR3 sequence: CASKRGPEAFF. In DNA form, the CDR3 reads TGTGCCAGCAAGAGAGGCCCTGAAGCTTTCTTT.

This clonotype has ten or more counts. This CDR3 is CSVLRDRGIQQYF. The DNA for the CDR3 is TGCAGCGTCCTCCGGGACAGGGGAATACAGCAGTACTTC. The chain joins TRBV29-1 to TRBJ2-7, with 10 bases identical to TRBD1. J gave up 8 bases and V 6 bases, and 10 bases lay outside the gene matches. The CDR3 has 13 amino acids. Germline V CDR1 and CDR2: SQVTM, ANQGSEA.

This clonotype was detected only a few times. CDR3 DNA sequence: TGTGCCAGCAGCTCGGGGACTAGCGGGAGTCTGCGCCGCTCCTACAATGAGCAGTTCTTC. As protein: CASSSGTSGSLRRSYNEQFF. The rearrangement joins TRBV9 to TRBJ2-1; 14 bases line up with TRBD2. V trimming: 4 bases; J trimming: 0 bases; junction bases outside the gene matches: 12. Per the germline V gene, CDR1 is SGDLS and CDR2 is YYNGEE. The CDR3 is 20 residues long.

At least ten counts were recorded for this clonotype. This chain links TRBV7-6 with TRBJ2-7; 8 nucleotides line up with TRBD2. J lost 7 bases, V lost 2 bases, and 4 bases had no gene match. The CDR3 has 13 residues. Germline lookup yields CDR1 SGHVS and CDR2 FNYEAQ. The CDR3: CASSLRREGEQYF. In DNA form, the CDR3 reads TGTGCCAGCAGCTTACGACGGGAGGGTGAGCAGTACTTC.

The rearrangement joins TRBV7-6 to TRBJ2-7; perhaps TRBD1 as D (6 bases). V was shortened by 5 bases and J by 0 bases, with 14 bases between the two germline ends. This CDR3 comprises 15 residues. Germline V CDR1 and CDR2: SGHVS, FNYEAQ. CDR3 sequence reads: CASSPDLDSSYEQYF. The DNA of the CDR3 is TGTGCCAGCAGCCCAGACCTGGACAGCTCCTACGAGCAGTACTTC.

This clonotype was counted only a few times. The rearrangement uses TRBV7-9 and TRBJ2-2; 10 nucleotides line up with TRBD2. The CDR3 length is 16 residues. Germline V lookup: CDR1 SEHNR, CDR2 FQNEAQ (reference sequence). Germline trimming cut 2 bases from V and 3 bases from J; bases unmatched to any gene: 3. CDR3 sequence: CASSLKSGRDTGELFF. The CDR3 bases are TGTGCCAGCAGCTTAAAGAGCGGGAGGGACACCGGGGAGCTGTTTTTT.

This clonotype was recorded at least ten times. The CDR3: CASSPILGRTEAFF. The CDR3 DNA follows: TGTGCCAGCAGCCCAATTTTGGGACGGACTGAAGCTTTCTTT. This rearrangement joins TRBV9 to TRBJ1-1; a possible D gene is TRBD1 (5 bases). The V gene's germline CDR1 is SGDLS and CDR2 YYNGEE. V dropped 4 bases and J dropped 5 bases, with 15 bases sitting between them. This CDR3 has 14 amino acids.

V gene TRBV18 combines with J gene TRBJ2-2; D possibly uses TRBD1 or TRBD2 (5 bases each). Germline V lookup: CDR1 KGHSH, CDR2 LQKENI. V lost 3 bases to trimming and J lost 7 bases, with 18 bases between them. The CDR3 is 16 residues long. CDR3 DNA sequence: TGTGCCAGCTCACCCCCGGCCAGGGTCGGAGGCGGGGAGCTGTTTTTT. Its translation is CASSPPARVGGGELFF.

This clonotype was counted ten times or more. The chain couples TRBV5-1 to TRBJ1-1, with D tentatively TRBD1 (6 bases). Trimming pared 4 bases from V and 7 bases from J, leaving 20 bases between. From germline, CDR1 is SGHRS and CDR2 YFSETQ. This CDR3 spans 15 amino acids. The CDR3 DNA is TGCGCCAGCAGCCCCTCCGTGGGACACGGGCGTGAAGCTTTCTTT. This encodes CASSPSVGHGREAFF.

This clonotype was picked up a small number of times. The chain employs TRBV9 and TRBJ1-4, with D uncertain. Per the germline V gene, CDR1 is SGDLS and CDR2 is YYNGEE. V shed 4 bases and J shed 1 base, with 5 bases lying between them. The CDR3 covers 13 residues. As DNA, the CDR3 is TGTGCCAGCAGCAGGCAAACTAATGAAAAACTGTTTTTT. It codes for CASSRQTNEKLFF.

This clonotype appeared a few times. The rearrangement links TRBV9 to TRBJ2-3; weak D call: TRBD1 (6 bases). Germline values: CDR1 SGDLS, CDR2 YYNGEE. V lost 0 bases to trimming and J lost 0 bases, with 11 bases between them. The CDR3 consists of 16 residues. This CDR3 reads CASSVGGGVSTDTQYF. The CDR3 nucleotides are TGTGCCAGCAGCGTAGGTGGGGGCGTGAGCACAGATACGCAGTATTTT. Using reference TRBV9 and TRBJ2-3 for the parts outside the CDR3, the full variable domain is DSGVTQTPKHLITATGQRVTLRCSPRSGDLSVYWYQQSLDQGLQFLIQYYNGEERAKGNILERFSAQQFPDLHSELNLSSLELGDSALYFCASSVGGGVSTDTQYFGPGTRLTVL.

The chain combines TRBV9 with TRBJ1-1; D ambiguous. V lost 1 base and J lost 5, with 15 bases in between. This CDR3 has 15 residues. CDR1 SGDLS and CDR2 YYNGEE come from the germline V gene. The CDR3, as DNA: TGTGCCAGCAGCGTAATCTCCGGGAGGAGGACTGAAGCTTTCTTT. Its translation: CASSVISGRRTEAFF.

This clonotype has more than one count but fewer than ten. The CDR3 bases are TGTGCCACCAGCACAGGGACTGCAACTAATGAAAAACTGTTTTTT. Translating it yields CATSTGTATNEKLFF. The chain employs TRBV15 and TRBJ1-4, with D possibly matching TRBD1 (5 bases). There are 15 residues in the CDR3. Looked up from germline, CDR1 is LNHNV and CDR2 is YYDKDF (reference sequence). The ends were cut back, 4 bases at V and 0 bases at J, with 9 bases in the middle.

The chain has TRBV12-3 or TRBV12-4 and TRBJ1-5, with D uncertain. The CDR3 is made up of 14 amino acids. V lost 6 bases, J lost 4 bases, and 13 bases lay in between. This chain's CDR3 is CASSLLNSNQPQHF. In DNA, the CDR3 is TGTGCCAGCAGCCTCCTGAATTCAAATCAGCCCCAGCATTTT.

V usage is TRBV7-9 and J usage is TRBJ1-1; no reliable D call. The CDR3 loop spans 12 amino acids. The V gene lost 4 bases and the J gene lost 5 bases, with 8 bases spanning the gap. CDR1 is SEHNR, CDR2 FQNEAQ, per germline (reference sequence). CDR3 in DNA: TGTGCCAGCAGCTACCCCAAGACTGAAGCTTTCTTT. Protein sequence: CASSYPKTEAFF.

This clonotype was seen a handful of times. V gene TRBV7-2 combines with J gene TRBJ1-2; possible D gene TRBD1, 5 bases. Trimming took 5 bases from V and 2 from J, leaving 12 bases between them. The CDR3 is 14 amino acids. From germline, CDR1 is SGHTA and CDR2 FQGNSA. The CDR3 bases are TGTGCCAGCAGCCCGGGTGGGGGGAACTATGGCTACACCTTC. Amino acid sequence: CASSPGGGNYGYTF.

The rearrangement links TRBV11-2 to TRBJ2-4; 9 nucleotides line up with TRBD1. The trim removed 5 bases at V and 8 bases at J, leaving 13 bases unmatched. The CDR3 length is 16 residues. Germline V gene lookup returns CDR1 SGHAT and CDR2 FQNNGV. The CDR3 region is CASSPWGQGKGDIQYF. For the CDR3, the DNA is TGTGCCAGCAGCCCGTGGGGACAGGGCAAGGGGGACATTCAGTACTTC.

This clonotype was picked up a small number of times. The chain uses TRBV27 and TRBJ2-5; maybe TRBD2 (6 bases). The germline V gene has CDR1 MNHEY and CDR2 SMNVEV (reference sequence). V dropped 6 bases and J dropped 9 bases, with 20 bases sitting between them. There are 14 residues in the CDR3. CDR3 DNA sequence: TGTGCCAGCAGGAGGGACTCCGGTTCAAGGGCCCAGTACTTC. Its translation: CASRRDSGSRAQYF.

The CDR3 reads CASSLAEKPLAKNIQYF. Written as DNA, the CDR3 is TGTGCCAGCAGCTTGGCGGAAAAACCACTAGCCAAAAACATTCAGTACTTC. The chain combines TRBV5-6 with TRBJ2-4; D is uncertain. Trimming stripped 0 bases from V and 0 bases from J, with 13 bases between. The CDR3 runs 17 residues. From germline, CDR1 is SGHDT and CDR2 YYEEEE.

This clonotype has a count of ten or more. The rearrangement uses TRBV12-3 or TRBV12-4 and TRBJ1-1, with D hard to call. This CDR3 comprises 12 residues. V lost 8 bases and J 1 base, leaving 8 bases between the germline ends. In DNA, the CDR3 is TGTGCCAGCCCGCCGGAGAACACTGAAGCTTTCTTT. This encodes CASPPENTEAFF.

This clonotype was observed a handful of times. The CDR3 loop reads CASSPGLRNSYNEQFF. The CDR3 nucleotides are TGTGCCAGCAGTCCAGGCTTGCGGAACTCCTACAATGAGCAGTTCTTC. The chain joins TRBV12-3 or TRBV12-4 to TRBJ2-1; D not certain. Between the trimmed V and J ends, which lost 5 bases and 0 bases, there was a span of 14 bases. The CDR3 length is 16 residues.

The V call is TRBV18, the J call TRBJ2-3, with 8 bases that match TRBD2. Germline V gene lookup returns CDR1 KGHSH and CDR2 LQKENI. The CDR3 totals 16 residues. J lost 8 bases, V lost 0 bases, and 10 bases had no gene match. The CDR3 DNA reads TGTGCCAGCTCACCACCGCCGACTAGCGCGGGCGGTACGCAGTATTTT. It codes for CASSPPPTSAGGTQYF.

This clonotype was counted many times. This chain connects TRBV5-1 to TRBJ2-5, with TRBD1 matching 9 bases. J lost 4 bases, V lost 4 bases, and 8 bases had no gene match. From germline, CDR1 is SGHRS and CDR2 YFSETQ. The length of the CDR3 is 15 residues. The CDR3 here is CASSLPGTGRETQYF. The CDR3, as DNA: TGCGCCAGCAGCCTTCCCGGGACAGGGCGAGAGACCCAGTACTTC.

The rearrangement joins TRBV7-2 to TRBJ1-2; D call uncertain. The CDR3 has 12 residues. Germline CDR1 reads SGHTA; CDR2 reads FQGNSA. V shed 4 bases and J shed 1 base, with 4 bases lying between them. The CDR3, as DNA: TGTGCCAGCAGCTCCTATAACTATGGCTACACCTTC. Protein product: CASSSYNYGYTF.

This clonotype was detected ten times or more. The V call is TRBV15, the J call TRBJ2-1; unclear D gene. Trimming stripped 0 bases from V and 1 base from J, with 7 bases between. CDR1 is LNHNV and CDR2 is YYDKDF in the germline V gene (reference sequence). CDR3 length equals 15 residues. The CDR3 reads CATSRDPGSYNEQFF. CDR3 bases: TGTGCCACCAGCAGAGATCCCGGTTCCTACAATGAGCAGTTCTTC.

The chain couples TRBV25-1 to TRBJ2-3; 10 nucleotides line up with TRBD2. J was trimmed by 5 bases and V by 5 bases; bases with no gene match: 4. CDR1 MGHDK and CDR2 SYGVNS come from the germline V gene. The CDR3 runs 14 residues. CDR3 coding DNA: TGTGCCAGCAGTAAAGCGGGAGGGAAAGATACGCAGTATTTT. Translated: CASSKAGGKDTQYF.

V usage is TRBV21-1 and J usage is TRBJ2-1; the tabulated D call, TRBD1, remains unverified against the DNA. TRBV21-1 is classified as a pseudogene. The CDR3 totals 16 residues. The CDR3 nucleotides are TGTGCCAGCAGCAAATGCCCCTGGAAGGGCGAAGATGAGCAGTTCTTC. Amino acids: CASSKCPWKGEDEQFF.